A selection of T cell receptor beta chains follows, all from one sample in a study of CD8 T cells in ankylosing spondylitis. TCRdb used MiXCR to reprocess the 5' RACE reads, holding one entry per CDR3 protein. The sample records almost 400,000 distinct CDR3 sequences, about a fifth being singletons. The sequencing sample was made of blood, either unsorted or a sorted T cell fraction (not recorded which). These receptors came from a male donor with ankylosing spondylitis. The CDR3 runs from the conserved cysteine through the conserved F or W. The D gene is left open where the match is weak. Size tells how often a clone was seen (once, few, many) or the class of an expanded clone, and some rows leave it out.

size: few; J: TRBJ2-1; V: TRBV5-1; D: TRBD2; CDR3: CASSRRLAGGDEQFF; DNA: TGCGCCAGCAGCCGGAGGCTTGCGGGAGGGGATGAGCAGTTCTTC
size: NA; J: TRBJ2-1; V: TRBV20-1; D: NA; CDR3: CSAPKPGASNEQFF; DNA: TGCAGTGCGCCTAAGCCTGGGGCCAGCAATGAGCAGTTCTTC
size: NA; J: TRBJ2-3; V: TRBV6-1; D: TRBD2; CDR3: CASFTLGTSGSTDTQYF; DNA: TGTGCCAGTTTCACCCTCGGGACTAGCGGAAGCACAGATACGCAGTATTTT
size: few; J: TRBJ2-1; V: TRBV5-1; D: NA; CDR3: CASSLEGTPGIGEQFF; DNA: TGCGCCAGCAGCTTGGAAGGGACCCCCGGGATAGGTGAGCAGTTCTTC
size: many; J: TRBJ1-4; V: TRBV5-1; D: NA; CDR3: CASSLDRTSEKLFF; DNA: TGCGCCAGCAGCTTGGATCGGACGAGTGAAAAACTGTTTTTT
size: few; J: TRBJ2-3; V: TRBV7-3; D: NA; CDR3: CASSPNGPEGTDTQYF; DNA: TGTGCCAGCAGCCCCAATGGGCCTGAAGGCACAGATACGCAGTATTTT
size: few; J: TRBJ2-5; V: TRBV28; D: NA; CDR3: CASGVRRVQYF; DNA: TGTGCCAGCGGGGTCCGGCGAGTCCAGTACTTC
size: many; J: TRBJ1-5; V: TRBV29-1; D: NA; CDR3: CSVGVLANQPQHF; DNA: TGCAGCGTTGGGGTATTGGCGAATCAGCCCCAGCATTTT
size: NA; J: TRBJ2-3; V: TRBV7-7; D: NA; CDR3: CASSYQTADTQYF; DNA: TGTGCCAGCAGCTACCAGACGGCAGATACGCAGTATTTT
size: NA; J: TRBJ2-1; V: TRBV7-6; D: TRBD2; CDR3: CASSGGLAFRAYNEQFF; DNA: TGTGCCAGCAGCGGGGGACTAGCGTTCCGCGCCTACAATGAGCAGTTCTTC
size: many; J: TRBJ2-7; V: TRBV28; D: NA; CDR3: CASSTSYEQYF; DNA: TGTGCCAGCAGTACCTCCTACGAGCAGTACTTC
size: NA; J: TRBJ1-1; V: TRBV25-1; D: NA; CDR3: CARSVKTSRLVVHTEAFF; DNA: TGTGCCAGAAGTGTAAAAACCTCTCGGTTGGTAGTCCACACTGAAGCTTTCTTT
size: few; J: TRBJ1-5; V: TRBV5-1; D: NA; CDR3: CANKGGKSNQPQHF; DNA: TGCGCCAACAAAGGGGGGAAGAGCAATCAGCCCCAGCATTTT
size: few; J: TRBJ2-1; V: TRBV28; D: NA; CDR3: CASSPGPVSSYNEQFF; DNA: TGTGCCAGCAGTCCAGGGCCGGTGAGCTCCTACAATGAGCAGTTCTTC
size: NA; J: TRBJ2-5; V: TRBV28; D: TRBD2; CDR3: CASSILQTSAETQYF; DNA: TGTGCCAGCAGTATACTCCAGACTAGCGCGGAGACCCAGTACTTC
size: many; J: TRBJ1-1; V: TRBV29-1; D: NA; CDR3: CSVGRTVQTEAFF; DNA: TGCAGCGTTGGTCGGACGGTTCAGACTGAAGCTTTCTTT
size: NA; J: TRBJ1-1; V: TRBV29-1; D: TRBD1; CDR3: CGVEYRGTEAFF; DNA: TGCGGCGTTGAATACAGGGGTACTGAAGCTTTCTTT
size: few; J: TRBJ1-1; V: TRBV5-1; D: NA; CDR3: CASSLEVGGTEAFF; DNA: TGCGCCAGCAGCTTGGAAGTGGGGGGCACTGAAGCTTTCTTT
size: few; J: TRBJ2-3; V: TRBV5-1; D: TRBD2; CDR3: CASSFSGGPTDTQYF; DNA: TGCGCCAGCAGCTTCTCGGGAGGACCTACAGATACGCAGTATTTT
size: NA; J: TRBJ2-1; V: TRBV7-9; D: NA; CDR3: CASSGLGPLSEQFF; DNA: TGTGCCAGCAGCGGCCTGGGACCCTTGAGTGAGCAGTTCTTC
size: few; J: TRBJ2-2; V: TRBV20-1; D: NA; CDR3: CSAALGGNTGELFF; DNA: TGCAGTGCGGCACTAGGGGGGAACACCGGGGAGCTGTTTTTT
size: few; J: TRBJ2-3; V: TRBV28; D: TRBD2; CDR3: CASPPSGSSRDTQYF; DNA: TGTGCCAGTCCTCCTAGCGGGAGTAGTCGGGATACGCAGTATTTT
size: NA; J: TRBJ2-7; V: TRBV19; D: NA; CDR3: CASSIGRSEAYEQYF; DNA: TGTGCCAGTAGTATCGGCCGTTCGGAAGCCTACGAGCAGTACTTC
size: NA; J: TRBJ2-4; V: TRBV12-3/TRBV12-4; D: NA; CDR3: CASSLGANIQYF; DNA: TGTGCCAGCAGTTTAGGCGCAAACATTCAGTACTTC
size: NA; J: TRBJ2-7; V: TRBV20-1; D: TRBD2; CDR3: CCASPPIAGGPSYEQYF; DNA: TGCTGTGCTAGCCCCCCCATAGCGGGAGGGCCTAGCTACGAGCAGTACTTC
size: many; J: TRBJ2-2; V: TRBV7-2; D: TRBD2; CDR3: CASSLTSGSAGELFF; DNA: TGTGCCAGCAGCCTGACTAGCGGGAGTGCCGGGGAGCTGTTTTTT
size: few; J: TRBJ1-2; V: TRBV11-1; D: NA; CDR3: CASSHRRGEYGYTF; DNA: TGTGCCAGCAGCCATAGGAGGGGGGAGTATGGCTACACCTTC
size: few; J: TRBJ2-3; V: TRBV5-1; D: TRBD2; CDR3: CASSLESSGATDTQYF; DNA: TGCGCCAGCAGCTTGGAAAGTAGCGGGGCCACAGATACGCAGTATTTT
size: NA; J: TRBJ2-3; V: TRBV7-9; D: NA; CDR3: CASSLATRVSLDTQYF; DNA: TGTGCCAGCAGCTTAGCAACTCGGGTTTCGTTGGATACGCAGTATTTT
size: few; J: TRBJ2-7; V: TRBV15; D: NA; CDR3: CATSRDPGRNEQYF; DNA: TGTGCCACCAGCAGAGATCCGGGGAGAAACGAGCAGTACTTC
size: few; J: TRBJ1-1; V: TRBV3-1; D: NA; CDR3: CASSRSGGSGTEAFF; DNA: TGTGCCAGCAGCCGAAGTGGGGGAAGCGGCACTGAAGCTTTCTTT
size: NA; J: TRBJ2-5; V: TRBV11-2; D: NA; CDR3: CASSFGGRGETQYF; DNA: TGTGCCAGCAGCTTTGGAGGGAGGGGGGAGACCCAGTACTTC